The rows below give T cell receptor beta chains drawn from one sample of a study of CD8 T cells in ankylosing spondylitis. MiXCR, applied by TCRdb to the 5' RACE reads, yields one record per CDR3 protein. The sample includes approximately 300,000 distinct CDR3 sequences, 20% seen only once; the top ten take 7.5% to 9%. Sequencing was carried out using blood, either unsorted or a sorted T cell fraction (not recorded which). The receptors come from a male donor with ankylosing spondylitis or in good health (not recorded which). Each CDR3 is given with its conserved first and last residue. The order of the fields is J gene, CDR3 length, D gene, V gene, clone size, CDR3 protein, CDR3 DNA. A D gene is named only where the DNA matches it firmly. Size tells how often a clone was seen (once, few, many) or the class of an expanded clone, and some rows leave it out.

>TRBJ2-3|14|TRBD1|TRBV20-1|few
CSVRDRGRLDTQYF
TGCAGTGTTCGGGACAGGGGTCGTCTAGATACGCAGTATTTT
>TRBJ2-4|18|-|TRBV10-3|few
CAISESGLGVSAKNIQYF
TGTGCCATCAGTGAGTCGGGCTTGGGGGTCTCAGCCAAAAACATTCAGTACTTC
>TRBJ1-2|14|-|TRBV9|-
CASSVASYSYGYTF
TGTGCCAGCAGCGTAGCTTCGTACAGCTATGGCTACACCTTC
>TRBJ1-1|13|-|TRBV7-9|-
CASSPGSSTEAFF
TGTGCCAGCAGCCCCGGGTCGAGTACTGAAGCTTTCTTT
>TRBJ1-3|16|-|TRBV12-3/TRBV12-4|-
CASIPNGGLFGNTIYF
TGTGCCAGCATCCCTAACGGGGGGCTGTTTGGAAACACCATATATTTT
>TRBJ1-2|13|TRBD1|TRBV6-6|many
CASSYSTGGGYTF
TGTGCCAGCAGTTACTCGACAGGGGGTGGCTACACCTTC
>TRBJ1-1|15|-|TRBV14|-
CASSQDPGVITEAFF
TGTGCCAGCAGCCAAGATCCGGGTGTCATCACTGAAGCTTTCTTT
>TRBJ2-3|13|-|TRBV10-3|few
CAISGTATDTQYF
TGTGCCATCAGTGGGACAGCCACAGATACGCAGTATTTT
>TRBJ1-4|16|TRBD1|TRBV28|-
CASSFPTGMTLEKLFF
TGTGCCAGCAGTTTCCCGACAGGGATGACCCTCGAAAAACTGTTTTTT
>TRBJ2-2|14|-|TRBV3-1|-
CASSRQWDTGELFF
TGTGCCAGCAGCCGACAGTGGGACACCGGGGAGCTGTTTTTT
>TRBJ2-3|13|-|TRBV12-3/TRBV12-4|-
CANARFPTDTQYF
TGTGCCAACGCTAGGTTCCCCACAGATACGCAGTATTTT
>TRBJ2-1|17|TRBD2|TRBV13|-
CASSSPHGGSSYNEQFF
TGTGCCAGCAGCTCTCCCCACGGCGGGAGCTCCTACAATGAGCAGTTCTTC
>TRBJ2-3|14|-|TRBV20-1|many
CSTTVGRGTDTQYF
TGCAGCACTACCGTCGGGAGAGGGACAGATACGCAGTATTTT
>TRBJ1-1|11|TRBD1|TRBV7-9|-
CAVDRGVEAFF
TGTGCCGTGGACAGGGGAGTTGAAGCTTTCTTT
>TRBJ2-5|12|-|TRBV20-1|-
CSASGQKETQYF
TGCAGTGCTAGTGGGCAGAAAGAGACCCAGTACTTC
>TRBJ1-2|14|TRBD1|TRBV12-3/TRBV12-4|few
CASSRTDRGYGYTF
TGTGCCAGCAGCCGCACCGACAGGGGCTATGGCTACACCTTC
>TRBJ2-2|18|TRBD1|TRBV19|-
CASIGQGLLRANTGELFF
TGTGCCAGTATAGGACAGGGGCTTTTACGAGCGAACACCGGGGAGCTGTTTTTT
>TRBJ1-6|14|-|TRBV5-1|-
CASSLSGYNSPLHF
TGCGCCAGCAGCTTGTCAGGCTATAATTCACCCCTCCACTTT
>TRBJ2-2|14|TRBD1|TRBV10-3|-
CAISRGQSTGELFF
TGTGCCATCAGTCGGGGACAGTCAACCGGGGAGCTGTTTTTT
>TRBJ2-1|16|TRBD2|TRBV20-1|-
CSARDPSGSGYNEQFF
TGCAGTGCTAGGGACCCTAGCGGGAGTGGGTACAATGAGCAGTTCTTC
>TRBJ1-6|16|-|TRBV6-1|few
CASSLGRVHGDSPLHF
TGTGCCAGCAGTCTGGGGAGGGTTCACGGAGATTCACCCCTCCACTTT
>TRBJ1-4|14|TRBD1|TRBV5-1|-
CASSLQGSNEKLFF
TGCGCCAGCAGCTTACAGGGGTCTAATGAAAAACTGTTTTTT
>TRBJ1-5|16|-|TRBV20-1|few
CSARDGGTEYNQPQHF
TGCAGTGCTAGAGATGGAGGCACAGAGTACAATCAGCCCCAGCATTTT
>TRBJ2-1|15|TRBD2|TRBV27|few
CASSFLLRGGAEQFF
TGTGCCAGCAGTTTCTTATTGCGGGGGGGTGCTGAGCAGTTCTTC
>TRBJ1-1|14|-|TRBV5-1|-
CASSLGSTGAEAFF
TGCGCCAGCAGCTTGGGGTCCACCGGGGCTGAAGCTTTCTTT
>TRBJ1-6|13|TRBD1|TRBV19|few
CASGGQGVSPLHF
TGTGCCAGTGGAGGACAGGGTGTTTCACCCCTCCACTTT
>TRBJ1-5|14|-|TRBV5-1|few
CASSSTGLGQPQHF
TGCGCCAGCAGCTCAACAGGGCTCGGTCAGCCCCAGCATTTT
>TRBJ2-3|17|-|TRBV5-1|few
CASSSAPSVEGTDTQYF
TGCGCCAGCAGCTCTGCCCCCTCCGTCGAGGGCACAGATACGCAGTATTTT
>TRBJ2-1|15|-|TRBV5-1|few
CASSLGLTGFGEQFF
TGCGCCAGCAGCCTTGGACTTACAGGGTTCGGTGAGCAGTTCTTC
>TRBJ1-1|13|-|TRBV29-1|few
CSVGASGPAEAFF
TGCAGCGTGGGAGCGTCAGGGCCAGCTGAAGCTTTCTTT
>TRBJ2-3|17|-|TRBV5-1|-
CASSYGERGASTDTQYF
TGCGCCAGCAGCTACGGGGAACGGGGGGCTAGCACAGATACGCAGTATTTT
>TRBJ1-1|14|-|TRBV5-1|-
CASREGTSNTEAFF
TGCGCCAGCAGGGAGGGGACATCGAACACTGAAGCTTTCTTT
>TRBJ1-1|14|-|TRBV12-3/TRBV12-4|few
CASSLWEVDTEAFF
TGTGCCAGCAGTTTATGGGAAGTCGACACTGAAGCTTTCTTT
>TRBJ2-1|15|-|TRBV7-8|-
CASSLAADPSHEQFF
TGTGCCAGCAGCTTAGCTGCGGACCCTTCTCATGAGCAGTTCTTC
>TRBJ1-4|15|-|TRBV5-1|few
CASSRDSDSNEKLFF
TGCGCCAGCAGCCGCGACAGCGACTCAAATGAAAAACTGTTTTTT
>TRBJ2-2|15|TRBD1|TRBV7-9|-
CATLGQARDTGELFF
TGTGCCACCTTAGGACAGGCCAGGGACACCGGGGAGCTGTTTTTT
>TRBJ1-1|18|TRBD1|TRBV6-1|-
CASSPGQKRAWGNTEAFF
TGTGCCAGCAGTCCGGGACAGAAAAGGGCGTGGGGGAACACTGAAGCTTTCTTT
>TRBJ2-2|16|-|TRBV27|few
CASSLSRGVDTGELFF
TGTGCCAGCAGTTTATCGAGGGGTGTAGACACCGGGGAGCTGTTTTTT
>TRBJ2-3|16|-|TRBV5-6|-
CASSSPGGGVTDTQYF
TGTGCCAGCAGCTCCCCCGGGGGCGGGGTCACAGATACGCAGTATTTT
>TRBJ1-6|19|-|TRBV10-3|-
CAISESRIDNWSYNSPLHF
TGTGCCATCAGTGAGTCAAGGATTGATAATTGGTCCTATAATTCACCCCTCCACTTT
>TRBJ2-1|15|TRBD2|TRBV24-1|few
CATSDTGLAGNEQFF
TGTGCCACCAGTGACACGGGACTAGCGGGCAATGAGCAGTTCTTC
>TRBJ1-5|19|-|TRBV10-3|many
CAISENLWATKRNNQPQHF
TGTGCCATCAGTGAGAACCTATGGGCCACCAAGAGAAACAATCAGCCCCAGCATTTT
>TRBJ2-1|15|TRBD2|TRBV7-9|few
CASSIQREGYNEQFF
TGTGCCAGCAGCATACAGCGGGAGGGGTACAATGAGCAGTTCTTC
>TRBJ1-1|14|-|TRBV5-1|many
CASSLGTQNTEAFF
TGCGCCAGCAGCTTGGGGACACAGAACACTGAAGCTTTCTTT
>TRBJ1-2|15|TRBD1|TRBV10-2|many
CASRQGQGGDYGYTF
TGCGCCAGCAGACAAGGACAGGGAGGGGACTATGGCTACACCTTC
>TRBJ2-3|13|-|TRBV29-1|few
CSVARVSTDTQYF
TGCAGCGTTGCCAGGGTCAGCACAGATACGCAGTATTTT
>TRBJ2-2|13|-|TRBV10-3|-
CAIRAQNTGALFF
TGTGCCATCAGAGCGCAGAACACCGGGGCGCTGTTTTTT
>TRBJ2-5|14|-|TRBV24-1|once
CATSDFPRWETQYF
TGTGCCACCAGTGATTTTCCACGGTGGGAGACCCAGTACTTC
>TRBJ2-5|14|-|TRBV12-3/TRBV12-4|many
CASSLHPDQETQYF
TGTGCCAGCAGTTTACACCCAGACCAAGAGACCCAGTACTTC
>TRBJ2-1|12|-|TRBV10-3|-
CAIRQEGNEQFF
TGTGCCATCAGACAGGAGGGCAATGAGCAGTTCTTC